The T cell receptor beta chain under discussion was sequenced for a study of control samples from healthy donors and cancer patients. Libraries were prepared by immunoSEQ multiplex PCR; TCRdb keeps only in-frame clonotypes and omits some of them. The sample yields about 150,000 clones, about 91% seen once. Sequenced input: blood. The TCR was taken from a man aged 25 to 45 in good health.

The CDR3 DNA sequence: TGCGCCAGCAGCAGTCGCGGGGGGGCCACAGATACGCAGTATTTT. This translates into CASSSRGGATDTQYF. V gene TRBV5-1 combines with J gene TRBJ2-3; TRBD2 aligns across 9 bases. The CDR3 contains 15 residues. The ends lost 4 bases at V and 2 bases at J; junction bases unmatched: 5. Germline values: CDR1 SGHRS, CDR2 YFSETQ.